This entry lists 21 T cell receptor beta chains sequenced from one sample in a study of human T cells and chemical hapten exposure. Time point given: patch test 2, 6 weeks after DPC sensitization. Stated treatment: therapeutic diphenylcyclopropenone sensitization with weekly scalp DPC. Each CDR3 protein is one row after TCRdb ran MiXCR on the RACE reads. The table records tens of thousands of distinct CDR3 sequences, over 6.5% of them present only once. This specimen consisted of whole blood, obtained in connection with sensitization to the hapten diphenylcyclopropenone (DPC). The source is a woman between 50 and 59 years old with alopecia areata. Some clones in this sample may be carry-over from other donors' samples.

This rearrangement joins TRBV5-1 to TRBJ1-2; no firm D call. In germline, CDR1 is SGHRS, CDR2 YFSETQ. CDR3 size: 14 residues. V was trimmed by 2 bases and J by 0 bases, leaving 8 bases between them. The CDR3 DNA follows: TGCGCCAGCAGCTTAGCTGAAGCTAACTATGGCTACACCTTC. It translates to CASSLAEANYGYTF.

This clonotype was recorded a few times. The gene calls are TRBV12-3 or TRBV12-4 and TRBJ2-7, with 7 bases identical to TRBD2. Unmatched junction bases numbered 11, after V lost 6 bases and J lost 6 bases. The CDR3 length is 14 residues. CDR3 sequence reads: CASRPGTMEAEQYF. Here the CDR3 DNA reads TGTGCCAGCAGGCCCGGGACTATGGAGGCCGAGCAGTACTTC.

This clonotype was picked up a small number of times. V usage is TRBV24-1 and J usage is TRBJ2-3; 7 nucleotides agree with TRBD2. The CDR3 consists of 17 residues. With 3 bases clipped from V and 4 bases from J, the junction kept 12 bases outside the gene matches. Per germline, CDR1 KGHDR and CDR2 SFDVKD. The CDR3 coding sequence is TGTGCCACCAGTGATCCCTTGGCGGGAGTCGGATCAGATACGCAGTATTTT. Translation gives CATSDPLAGVGSDTQYF.

This chain links TRBV29-1 with TRBJ1-1; D is ambiguous. Germline CDR1 reads SQVTM; CDR2 reads ANQGSEA. This CDR3 has 14 residues. Trimming left V 2 bases short and J 10 bases short, with 20 bases between. CDR3 loop: CSVESGRLRGVAFF. CDR3 DNA sequence: TGCAGCGTTGAATCCGGGAGGCTCCGAGGAGTAGCTTTCTTT.

This clonotype was counted at least ten times. The rearrangement joins TRBV12-3 or TRBV12-4 to TRBJ1-5; a possible D gene is TRBD1 (6 bases). V lost 6 bases to trimming and J lost 0 bases, with 12 bases between them. CDR3 length: 15 residues. CDR3 nucleotide sequence: TGTGCCAGCAGGCAACAGGGAAATAGCAATCAGCCCCAGCATTTT. Its protein product is CASRQQGNSNQPQHF.

The CDR3 protein is CASSQRDLSNEKLFF. The CDR3 DNA follows: TGTGCCAGCAGCCAACGGGATCTATCTAATGAAAAACTGTTTTTT. The V gene is TRBV3-1, the J gene TRBJ1-4; D uncertain. CDR1 and CDR2 (germline): LGHDT, YNNKEL (reference sequence). The CDR3 covers 15 residues. The V end lost 2 bases, the J end lost 3 bases, and 10 bases lay between the germline ends.

The chain has TRBV5-1 and TRBJ1-3, with D possibly matching TRBD1 (5 bases). The CDR3 is made up of 15 amino acids. Germline V lookup: CDR1 SGHRS, CDR2 YFSETQ. With 0 bases removed from V and 2 bases from J, the gap between germline ends came to 9 bases. The CDR3, as DNA: TGCGCCAGCAGCTTGGATGGGACCGCTGGAAACACCATATATTTT. Translating it yields CASSLDGTAGNTIYF.

This clonotype was seen a handful of times. The rearrangement uses TRBV15 and TRBJ1-5; no firm D call. V lost 9 bases and J lost 4, with 19 bases in between. CDR1 and CDR2 from the germline V gene are LNHNV and YYDKDF (reference sequence). This CDR3 is built from 15 residues. The CDR3 here is CATNRDPPANQPQHF. The CDR3 DNA reads as TGTGCCACGAATCGAGACCCTCCCGCTAATCAGCCCCAGCATTTT.

The table lists this clonotype with a few counts. The chain joins TRBV29-1 to TRBJ2-1; D is unclear. Trimming shortened V by 6 bases and J by 4 bases, and 10 bases separated the two germline ends. Germline V gives CDR1 SQVTM, CDR2 ANQGSEA. The CDR3 is 12 amino acids. The CDR3 spells CSVLIQYNEQFF. CDR3 DNA sequence: TGCAGCGTCCTGATACAGTACAATGAGCAGTTCTTC.

This clonotype was seen a handful of times. The chain carries TRBV14 and TRBJ2-7, with 7 bases that match TRBD1. Germline loops: CDR1 SGHDN, CDR2 FVKESK. The J segment lost 4 bases and the V segment lost 0 bases, leaving 6 bases of the junction unmatched. CDR3 size: 15 residues. Written as DNA, the CDR3 is TGTGCCAGCAGCCAAGAGTGGACAGGAACATACGAGCAGTACTTC. Translation gives CASSQEWTGTYEQYF.

This clonotype was counted only a few times. The V gene is TRBV12-3 or TRBV12-4, the J gene TRBJ2-5, with 8 bases fitting TRBD2. This CDR3 has 14 amino acids. V lost 6 bases, J lost 5 bases, and 8 bases stayed unmatched. The CDR3 loop reads CASSTTGGGETQYF. CDR3 nucleotide sequence: TGTGCCAGCAGCACGACGGGGGGGGGTGAGACCCAGTACTTC.

The chain uses TRBV30 and TRBJ2-6, with 7 nucleotides matching TRBD1. Trimming cost V 2 bases and J 0 bases; bases outside gene matches: 13. Germline V lookup: CDR1 GTSNPN, CDR2 SVGIG (reference sequence). This CDR3 region has 19 residues. This chain's CDR3 is CAWSPPDRLLSSGANVLTF. CDR3 coding DNA: TGTGCCTGGAGTCCCCCGGACAGGCTCCTAAGCTCTGGGGCCAACGTCCTGACTTTC.

The sample holds many counts of this clonotype. The V gene is TRBV20-1, the J gene TRBJ1-1; D possibly corresponds to TRBD1 (6 bases). The length of the CDR3 is 16 residues. Germline V gives CDR1 DFQATT, CDR2 SNEGSKA (reference sequence). The V gene lost 4 bases and the J gene lost 0 bases, with 18 bases spanning the gap. CDR3 loop: CSATGGQGRMNTEAFF. CDR3 nucleotide sequence: TGCAGTGCTACTGGGGGCCAGGGCAGGATGAACACTGAAGCTTTCTTT.

V usage is TRBV10-3 and J usage is TRBJ1-1, with D perhaps TRBD1 (6 bases). The CDR3 is 12 residues long. The germline V gene encodes CDR1 ENHRY and CDR2 SYGVKD. Trimming left V 10 bases short and J 5 bases short, with 14 bases between. The CDR3 here is CATGGQKTEAFF. CDR3 DNA: TGTGCCACCGGGGGGCAGAAGACTGAAGCTTTCTTT.

This sequence joins TRBV5-8 and TRBJ2-3, with no clear D. In germline, CDR1 is SGHTS, CDR2 YDEGEE. Trimming pared 4 bases from V and 11 bases from J, leaving 11 bases between. The CDR3 is 11 residues long. DNA for the CDR3: TGTGCCAGCAGCCCTGAAGTAGGGCAGTATTTT. Its translation is CASSPEVGQYF.

This clonotype appeared a few times. V and J are TRBV5-4 and TRBJ1-1; D not certain. Trimming removed 3 bases from V and 5 bases from J, with 20 bases in between. The germline gives CDR1 SGHNT, CDR2 YYREEE (reference sequence). This CDR3 contains 16 residues. Here the CDR3 DNA reads TGTGCCAGCAGCTCCCCTAATGGGTCCCTGGGAACTGAAGCTTTCTTT. Translating it yields CASSSPNGSLGTEAFF.

This clonotype turned up a few times. The CDR3 sequence: CASSIGGGELFF. The CDR3 coding sequence is TGTGCCAGTAGTATAGGGGGCGGGGAGCTGTTTTTT. This chain joins TRBV19 and TRBJ2-2; D is unresolved. The germline V gene encodes CDR1 LNHDA and CDR2 SQIVND (reference sequence). Deletions cut 1 base from V and 7 bases from J, with 4 bases between. The CDR3 loop spans 12 amino acids.

Notes on this clonotype: A much larger clonotype is one base distant, so this may be a read error. In nucleotides, the CDR3 is TGTGCCGGCTCACCATTACAGGGAGATCAGCCCCAGCATTTT. Its protein is CAGSPLQGDQPQHF. This chain joins TRBV18 and TRBJ1-5, with a possible D match to TRBD1 (6 bases). The CDR3 has 14 residues. Germline lookup yields CDR1 KGHSH and CDR2 LQKENI.

The chain uses TRBV5-1 and TRBJ2-2; D uncertain. The germline V gene has CDR1 SGHRS and CDR2 YFSETQ. Between the trimmed V and J ends, which lost 4 bases and 5 bases, there was a span of 18 bases. The CDR3 extends over 16 amino acids. The CDR3 region is CASSPFPSKVTGELFF. DNA of the CDR3: TGCGCCAGCAGCCCCTTCCCAAGCAAAGTTACCGGGGAGCTGTTTTTT.

The chain couples TRBV6-2 or TRBV6-3 to TRBJ1-1; 10 bases map to TRBD1. The CDR3 totals 15 residues. The V gene's germline CDR1 is MNHEY and CDR2 SVGEGT. After removal of 6 bases from V and 3 bases from J, the junction contained 7 bases not matched to a gene. As DNA, the CDR3 is TGTGCCAGCAGCTCCCCGGGACAGGGGTACACTGAAGCTTTCTTT. The encoded protein is CASSSPGQGYTEAFF.

The rearrangement joins TRBV12-3 or TRBV12-4 to TRBJ1-5; TRBD1 is a possible D gene (5 bases). CDR3 length: 15 amino acids. V was clipped by 5 bases and J by 0 bases, with 11 bases between them. The CDR3 spells CASSITGDSNQPQHF. CDR3 DNA sequence: TGTGCCAGCAGTATCACAGGAGATAGCAATCAGCCCCAGCATTTT.